Listed below are T cell receptor beta chains from one sample, sequenced in a study of beta chain features in type 1 diabetes. Sequencing used immunoSEQ multiplex PCR; TCRdb keeps in-frame clones, though not all of them. The sample includes 310,000 or so clones, approximately 10% of them seen just once. Sequenced material: central memory CD4+ T cells from blood. Receptor source: a young man with type 1 diabetes. The CDR3 runs from the conserved cysteine through the conserved F or W. The order of the fields is J gene, V gene, D gene, clone size, CDR3 protein, CDR3 DNA. The D gene is left open where the match is weak. Only some rows state a clone size, as once, few, many or a class for expanded clones.

>TRBJ2-1|TRBV19|.|.
CASSIGQNNEQFF
TGTGCCAGTAGTATAGGACAAAACAATGAGCAGTTCTTC
>TRBJ2-7|TRBV28|TRBD1|few
CASSSTGTGGHYEQYF
TGTGCCAGCAGTTCAACCGGGACAGGGGGCCACTACGAGCAGTACTTC
>TRBJ2-3|TRBV7-2|TRBD2|few
CASSPPTSGGTDTQYF
TGTGCCAGCAGCCCCCCCACTAGCGGGGGGACAGATACGCAGTATTTT
>TRBJ2-6|TRBV19|.|.
CASSIMSSGANVLTF
TGTGCCAGTAGTATTATGAGCTCTGGGGCCAACGTCCTGACTTTC
>TRBJ2-7|TRBV21-1|.|.
CASSRRTERPYLGEYF
TGTGCCAGCAGCCGACGTACCGAAAGGCCCTACCTAGGGGAGTACTTC
>TRBJ1-4|TRBV5-1|.|.
CASSLGQYNEKLFF
TGCGCCAGCAGCTTGGGGCAGTATAATGAAAAACTGTTTTTT
>TRBJ1-3|TRBV30|.|.
CASKDRSSGNTIYF
TGTGCCTCAAAGGACAGAAGCTCTGGAAACACCATATATTTT
>TRBJ2-1|TRBV7-2|.|.
CASSFVKQGNEQFF
TGTGCCAGCAGCTTCGTAAAGCAGGGAAATGAGCAGTTCTTC
>TRBJ1-1|TRBV18|.|few
CASSPQSGRENTEAFF
TGTGCCAGCTCACCTCAGTCGGGTCGGGAGAACACTGAAGCTTTCTTT
>TRBJ1-3|TRBV30|.|few
CAWSVRGGRTGNTIYF
TGTGCCTGGAGTGTACGTGGGGGACGCACTGGAAACACCATATATTTT
>TRBJ1-5|TRBV7-2|TRBD1|few
CASSLGQGIGSNQPQHF
TGTGCCAGCAGCTTAGGACAGGGGATTGGTAGCAATCAGCCCCAGCATTTT
>TRBJ2-7|TRBV4-3|TRBD2|few
CASSQDVPSGDYPDEQYF
TGCGCCAGCAGCCAAGATGTCCCTTCGGGGGACTATCCTGACGAGCAGTACTTC
>TRBJ1-3|TRBV4-3|TRBD1|few
CASSQSQGAGNTIYF
TGCGCCAGCAGCCAATCACAGGGGGCTGGAAACACCATATATTTT
>TRBJ2-2|TRBV5-1|TRBD2|.
CASSMGLASGELFF
TGCGCCAGCAGCATGGGACTAGCGAGCGGGGAGCTGTTTTTT
>TRBJ2-7|TRBV7-2|TRBD1|.
CASSPDRGEPYEQYF
TGTGCCAGCAGCCCCGACAGGGGCGAGCCCTACGAGCAGTACTTC
>TRBJ2-3|TRBV9|TRBD1|few
CASSAGQFTDTQYF
TGTGCCAGCAGCGCGGGACAGTTCACAGATACGCAGTATTTT
>TRBJ2-6|TRBV28|.|few
CASSQPFGANVLTF
TGTGCCAGCAGCCAGCCCTTCGGGGCCAACGTCCTGACTTTC
>TRBJ2-6|TRBV5-5|.|.
CASRLDSSGANVLTF
TGTGCCAGCAGACTTGACAGCTCTGGGGCCAACGTCCTGACTTTC
>TRBJ2-3|TRBV7-2|.|many
CASSLVGGAETDTQYF
TGTGCCAGCAGCTTAGTTGGGGGGGCTGAGACAGATACGCAGTATTTT
>TRBJ2-2|TRBV4-3|TRBD1|many
CASSQGTGVTGELFF
TGCGCCAGCAGCCAAGGGACAGGGGTAACCGGGGAGCTGTTTTTT
>TRBJ2-5|TRBV7-2|TRBD2|few
CASSSLAGGNQETQYF
TGTGCCAGCAGCTCCCTAGCGGGGGGCAACCAAGAGACCCAGTACTTC
>TRBJ2-3|TRBV28|TRBD2|.
CASSTQRGGDTQYF
TGTGCCAGCAGTACCCAGCGGGGGGGGGATACGCAGTATTTT
>TRBJ2-5|TRBV18|.|.
CASSPPSAPKETQYF
TGTGCCAGCTCACCACCGTCCGCACCGAAGGAGACCCAGTACTTC
>TRBJ1-3|TRBV7-2|.|few
CASSLGGIMGTIYF
TGTGCCAGCAGCTTAGGAGGGATCATGGGGACCATATATTTT
>TRBJ2-5|TRBV11-2|TRBD2|.
CASSYRRTSGTETQYF
TGTGCCAGCAGCTATCGAAGGACTAGCGGGACAGAGACCCAGTACTTC
>TRBJ1-4|TRBV28|.|few
CASSSWTEGTNEKLFF
TGTGCCAGCAGTTCCTGGACAGAAGGAACTAATGAAAAACTGTTTTTT
>TRBJ2-7|TRBV6-6|TRBD1|few
CASSVGQGPYEQYF
TGTGCCAGCAGTGTAGGACAGGGACCCTACGAGCAGTACTTC
>TRBJ2-7|TRBV19|TRBD1|many
CASSVPGQGTEQYF
TGTGCCAGTAGTGTACCGGGACAGGGTACCGAGCAGTACTTC
>TRBJ1-6|TRBV6-5|.|.
CASSLGVYNSPLHF
TGTGCCAGCAGTTTGGGGGTCTATAATTCACCCCTCCACTTT
>TRBJ2-1|TRBV9|TRBD2|.
CASSPQASGDNEQFF
TGTGCCAGCAGCCCCCAGGCCAGCGGGGACAATGAGCAGTTCTTC
>TRBJ2-1|TRBV19|.|.
CASSITSTPGDEQFF
TGTGCCAGTAGTATTACCAGTACTCCGGGCGATGAGCAGTTCTTC
>TRBJ1-2|TRBV6-6|.|few
CASSPDPGYGYTF
TGTGCCAGCAGCCCCGACCCGGGGTATGGCTACACCTTC
>TRBJ2-5|TRBV7-6|.|.
CASSHVGQQETQYF
TGTGCCAGCAGCCACGTCGGCCAGCAAGAGACCCAGTACTTC
>TRBJ2-3|TRBV6-5|.|.
CASSHKQGGDTQYF
TGTGCCAGCAGTCACAAGCAGGGGGGAGATACGCAGTATTTT
>TRBJ2-5|TRBV20-1|TRBD2|.
CSARGGKTQYF
TGCAGTGCTAGGGGGGGGAAGACCCAGTACTTC
>TRBJ2-7|TRBV7-2|TRBD2|many
CASSLVAGGGEQYF
TGTGCCAGCAGCTTAGTAGCGGGGGGTGGTGAGCAGTACTTC
>TRBJ2-7|TRBV6-1|.|.
CASRELGRGSYEQYF
TGTGCCAGCAGAGAATTAGGACGGGGAAGCTACGAGCAGTACTTC
>TRBJ2-5|TRBV9|TRBD1|.
CASSPGQGPGETQYF
TGTGCCAGCAGCCCAGGACAGGGGCCGGGAGAGACCCAGTACTTC
>TRBJ2-5|TRBV29-1|.|.
CSVIAAYQETQYF
TGCAGCGTTATAGCGGCTTACCAAGAGACCCAGTACTTC